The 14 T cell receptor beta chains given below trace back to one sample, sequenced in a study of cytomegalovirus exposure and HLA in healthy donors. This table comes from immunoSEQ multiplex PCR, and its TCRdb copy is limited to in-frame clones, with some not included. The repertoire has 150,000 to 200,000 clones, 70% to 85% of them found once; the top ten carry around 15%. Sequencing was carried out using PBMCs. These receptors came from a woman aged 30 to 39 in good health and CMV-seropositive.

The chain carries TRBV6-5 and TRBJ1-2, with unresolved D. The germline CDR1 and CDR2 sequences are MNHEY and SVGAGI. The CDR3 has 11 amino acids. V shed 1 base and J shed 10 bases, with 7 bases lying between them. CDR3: CASSYLGYYTF. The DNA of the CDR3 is TGTGCCAGCAGTTACTTGGGCTACTACACCTTC.

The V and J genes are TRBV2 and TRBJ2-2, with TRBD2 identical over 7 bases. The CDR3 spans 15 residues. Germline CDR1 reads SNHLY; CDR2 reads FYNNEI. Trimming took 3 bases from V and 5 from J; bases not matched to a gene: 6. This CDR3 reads CASSDKRAGTGELFF. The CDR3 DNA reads TGTGCCAGCAGTGATAAGAGAGCGGGGACCGGGGAGCTGTTTTTT.

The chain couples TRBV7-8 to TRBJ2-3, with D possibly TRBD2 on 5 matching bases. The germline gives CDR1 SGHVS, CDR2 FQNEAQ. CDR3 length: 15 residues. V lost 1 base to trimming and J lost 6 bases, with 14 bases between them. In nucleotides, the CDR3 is TGTGCCAGCAGCTTAGGGCTTAGAGAGCGGGATACGCAGTATTTT. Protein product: CASSLGLRERDTQYF.

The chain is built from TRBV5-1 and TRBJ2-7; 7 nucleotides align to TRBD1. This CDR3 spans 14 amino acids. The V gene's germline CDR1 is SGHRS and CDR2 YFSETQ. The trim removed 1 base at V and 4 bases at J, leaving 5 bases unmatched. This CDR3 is CASSLQDRFYEQYF. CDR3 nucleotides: TGCGCCAGCAGCTTGCAGGACAGGTTTTACGAGCAGTACTTC.

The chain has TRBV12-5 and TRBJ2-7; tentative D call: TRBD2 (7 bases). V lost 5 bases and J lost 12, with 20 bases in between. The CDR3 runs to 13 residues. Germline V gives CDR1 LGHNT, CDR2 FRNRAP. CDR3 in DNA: TGTGCTAGTGGTCCTGTTGGGGGGGGGCCCTCGTACTTC. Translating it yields CASGPVGGGPSYF.

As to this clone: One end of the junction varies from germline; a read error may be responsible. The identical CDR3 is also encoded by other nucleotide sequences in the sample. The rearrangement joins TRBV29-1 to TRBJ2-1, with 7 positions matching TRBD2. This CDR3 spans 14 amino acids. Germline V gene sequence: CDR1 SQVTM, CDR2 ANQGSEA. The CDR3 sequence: CSAKSSGGYNEQFF. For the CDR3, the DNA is TGCAGCGCTAAGTCTAGCGGAGGCTACAATGAACAGTTCTTC.

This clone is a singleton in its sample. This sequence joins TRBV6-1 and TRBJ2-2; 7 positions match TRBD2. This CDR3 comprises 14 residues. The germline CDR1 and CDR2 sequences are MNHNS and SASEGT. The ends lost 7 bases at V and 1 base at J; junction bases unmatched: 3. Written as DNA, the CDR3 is TGTGCCAGCAAGAAGCGGGAGAACACCGGGGAGCTGTTTTTT. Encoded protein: CASKKRENTGELFF.

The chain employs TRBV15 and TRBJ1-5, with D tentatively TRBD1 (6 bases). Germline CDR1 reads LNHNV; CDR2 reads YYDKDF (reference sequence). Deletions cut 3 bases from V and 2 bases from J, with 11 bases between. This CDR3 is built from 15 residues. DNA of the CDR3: TGTGCCACCAGCAGCAGGGGATTCGGCAATCAGCCCCAGCATTTT. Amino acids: CATSSRGFGNQPQHF.

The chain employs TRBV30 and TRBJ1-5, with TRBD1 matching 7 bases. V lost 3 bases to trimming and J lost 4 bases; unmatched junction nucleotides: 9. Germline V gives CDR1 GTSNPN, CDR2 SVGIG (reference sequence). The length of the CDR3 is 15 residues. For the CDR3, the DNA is TGTGCCTGGAGGGAAATGTCAGGGGGAAATCAGCCCCAGCATTTT. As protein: CAWREMSGGNQPQHF. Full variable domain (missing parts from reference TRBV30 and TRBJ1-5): SQTIHQWPATLVQPVGSPLSLECTVEGTSNPNLYWYRQAAGRGLQLLFYSVGIGQISSEVPQNLSASRPQDRQFILSSKKLLLSDSGFYLCAWREMSGGNQPQHFGDGTRLSIL.

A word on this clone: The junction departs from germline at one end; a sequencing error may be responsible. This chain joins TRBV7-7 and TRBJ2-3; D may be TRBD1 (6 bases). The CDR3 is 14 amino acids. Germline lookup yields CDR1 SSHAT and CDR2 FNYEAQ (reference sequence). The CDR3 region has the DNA TGTGCTAGCAGCTTAGCAGGGGGCACAGATACGCAGTATTTT. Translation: CASSLAGGTDTQYF.

The CDR3 sequence is CAISESGHNNQPQHF. The DNA of the CDR3 is TGTGCCATCAGTGAGTCGGGGCACAATAATCAGCCCCAGCATTTT. The chain couples TRBV10-3 to TRBJ1-5; the D gene is possibly TRBD1 (5 bases). V was shortened by 0 bases and J by 4 bases, with 10 bases between the two germline ends. The CDR3 is made up of 15 amino acids. The germline gives CDR1 ENHRY, CDR2 SYGVKD.

The CDR3 nucleotides read TGTGCCAGTAGGATCTTACAGGGGGTTCAGCCCCAGCATTTT. Residues: CASRILQGVQPQHF. This chain connects TRBV19 to TRBJ1-5; 8 bases line up with TRBD1. V lost 6 bases and J lost 6; bases outside the gene matches: 7. Germline CDR1 and CDR2: LNHDA and SQIVND (reference sequence). The CDR3 runs 14 residues.

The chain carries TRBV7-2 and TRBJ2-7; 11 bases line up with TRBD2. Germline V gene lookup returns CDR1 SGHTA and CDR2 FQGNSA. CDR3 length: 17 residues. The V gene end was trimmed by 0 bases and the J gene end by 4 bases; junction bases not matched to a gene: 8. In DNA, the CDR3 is TGTGCCAGCAGCTTAGCGGCTAGCGGGAGGAGGTTATACGAGCAGTACTTC. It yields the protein CASSLAASGRRLYEQYF. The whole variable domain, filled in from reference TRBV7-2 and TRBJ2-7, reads GAGVSQSPSNKVTEKGKDVELRCDPISGHTALYWYRQSLGQGLEFLIYFQGNSAPDKSGLPSDRFSAERTGGSVSTLTIQRTQQEDSAVYLCASSLAASGRRLYEQYFGPGTRLTVT.

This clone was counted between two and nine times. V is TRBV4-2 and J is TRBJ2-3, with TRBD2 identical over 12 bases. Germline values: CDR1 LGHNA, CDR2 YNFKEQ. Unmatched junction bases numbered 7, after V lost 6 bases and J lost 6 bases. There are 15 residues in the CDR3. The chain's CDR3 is CASSPTSGSSDTQYF. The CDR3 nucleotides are TGTGCCAGCAGTCCGACTAGCGGGAGTTCTGATACGCAGTATTTT.